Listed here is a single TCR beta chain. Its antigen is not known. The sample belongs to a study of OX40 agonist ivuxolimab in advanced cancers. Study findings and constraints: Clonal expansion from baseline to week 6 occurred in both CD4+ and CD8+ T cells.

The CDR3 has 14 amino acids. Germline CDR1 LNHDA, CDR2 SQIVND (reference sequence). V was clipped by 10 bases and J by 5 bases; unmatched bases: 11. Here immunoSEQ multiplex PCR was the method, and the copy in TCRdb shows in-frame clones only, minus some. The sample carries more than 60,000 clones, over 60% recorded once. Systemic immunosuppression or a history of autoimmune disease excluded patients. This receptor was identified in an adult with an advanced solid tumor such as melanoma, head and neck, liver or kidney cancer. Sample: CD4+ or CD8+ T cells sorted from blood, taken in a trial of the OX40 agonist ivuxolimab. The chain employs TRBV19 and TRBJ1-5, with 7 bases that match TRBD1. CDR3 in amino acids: CATNTGTDYQPQHF. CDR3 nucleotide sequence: TGTGCCACAAATACCGGGACAGACTATCAGCCCCAGCATTTT. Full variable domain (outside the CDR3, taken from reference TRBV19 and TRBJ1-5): DGGITQSPKYLFRKEGQNVTLSCEQNLNHDAMYWYRQDPGQGLRLIYYSQIVNDFQKGDIAEGYSVSREKKESFPLTVTSAQKNPTAFYLCATNTGTDYQPQHFGDGTRLSIL.